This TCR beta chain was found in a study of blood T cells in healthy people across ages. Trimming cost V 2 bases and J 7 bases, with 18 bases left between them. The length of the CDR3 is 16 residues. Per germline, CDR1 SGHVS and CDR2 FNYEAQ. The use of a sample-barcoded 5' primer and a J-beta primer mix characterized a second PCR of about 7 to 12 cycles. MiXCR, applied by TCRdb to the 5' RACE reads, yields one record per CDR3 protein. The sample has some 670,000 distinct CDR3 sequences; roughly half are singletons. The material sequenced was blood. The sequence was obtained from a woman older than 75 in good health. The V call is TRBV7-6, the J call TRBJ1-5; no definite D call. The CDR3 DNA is TGTGCCAGCAGCTTAAATGGCGGAGCGGTTGGGCAGCCCCAGCATTTT. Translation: CASSLNGGAVGQPQHF. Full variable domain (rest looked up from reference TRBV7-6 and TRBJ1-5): GAGVSQSPRYKVTKRGQDVALRCDPISGHVSLYWYRQALGQGPEFLTYFNYEAQQDKSGLPNDRFSAERPEGSISTLTIQRTEQRDSAMYRCASSLNGGAVGQPQHFGDGTRLSIL.